Listed below are T cell receptor beta chains from one sample, sequenced in a study of T cell repertoires in cytomegalovirus infection. TCRdb re-analysed the reads in MiXCR, keeping a single row per CDR3 protein. The table lists hundreds of thousands of distinct CDR3 sequences, roughly 20% of them singletons. The specimen sequenced was PBMCs. The receptor set was obtained from a human donor in good health (CMV status not recorded). Some clones in this sample may be carry-over from other donors' samples. Each CDR3 is given with its conserved first and last residue. A D gene is named only where the DNA matches it firmly. Size tells how often a clone was seen (once, few, many) or the class of an expanded clone, and some rows leave it out.

clone_size	d_call	v_call	j_call	cdr3_length	cdr3_nt	cdr3_aa
few	-	TRBV20-1	TRBJ1-1	14	TGCAGTGCTAGAGATCCCCAGGGTGGAACTGAAGCTTTCTTT	CSARDPQGGTEAFF
once	-	TRBV24-1	TRBJ1-1	15	TGTGCCACCAGTGATTCGGGCTCGGGGAACACTGAAGCTTTCTTT	CATSDSGSGNTEAFF
few	TRBD1	TRBV7-9	TRBJ1-2	15	TGTGCCAGCAGCCCCAAGAAGTCCAGGGGGAGTGGCTACACCTTC	CASSPKKSRGSGYTF
many	TRBD2	TRBV7-2	TRBJ2-3	13	TGTGCCAGCAGCTCGACTAGCGGCAATACGCAGTATTTT	CASSSTSGNTQYF
many	-	TRBV19	TRBJ1-5	14	TGTGCCAGTAGTACCCCGGAGAGCAATCAGCCCCAGCATTTT	CASSTPESNQPQHF
-	-	TRBV12-3/TRBV12-4	TRBJ1-5	12	TGTGCCAGCATGTTGGGCAATCAGCCCCAGCATTTT	CASMLGNQPQHF
few	-	TRBV10-3	TRBJ2-1	13	TGTGCCATCAGCGGGACACCGTGGGATGAGCAGTTCTTC	CAISGTPWDEQFF
-	-	TRBV20-1	TRBJ1-2	13	TGCAGTGCTTCCCCAGGGTCAGTCTATGGCTACACCTTC	CSASPGSVYGYTF
few	TRBD2	TRBV7-2	TRBJ2-7	14	TGTGCCAGCAGCTTTGGCGGGAGCCCCTACGAGCAGTACTTC	CASSFGGSPYEQYF
-	TRBD1	TRBV20-1	TRBJ1-5	14	TGCAGTGCGCCAGACAGGGGAGGCAATCAGCCCCAGCATTTT	CSAPDRGGNQPQHF
many	-	TRBV19	TRBJ1-5	14	TGTGCCAGTAGTATGTGGGGGTCTGGACAGCCCCAGCATTTT	CASSMWGSGQPQHF
-	TRBD1	TRBV10-3	TRBJ1-6	17	TGTGCCATCAGTGAAATCAGGGGGCTCTCCTATAATTCACCCCTCCACTTT	CAISEIRGLSYNSPLHF
-	TRBD1	TRBV2	TRBJ1-1	16	TGTGCCAGCAGTTTACCGGGACAGGGAGGAGGGACTGAAGCTTTCTTT	CASSLPGQGGGTEAFF
few	TRBD2	TRBV10-3	TRBJ2-1	14	TGTGCCATCAGTGAGTCGACCGGGGGGAATGAGCAGTTCTTC	CAISESTGGNEQFF
few	-	TRBV12-3/TRBV12-4	TRBJ1-6	13	TGTGCCAGCAGCTTCAGGGTTTCCTCACCCCTCCACTTT	CASSFRVSSPLHF
-	-	TRBV11-2	TRBJ2-5	17	TGTGCCAGCAGCTTAGGGGTGGCCATACAAAATGGAGAGACCCAGTACTTC	CASSLGVAIQNGETQYF
few	TRBD1	TRBV10-3	TRBJ1-2	14	TGTGCCATCAGTGGACAGGGGGGGAACTATGGCTACACCTTC	CAISGQGGNYGYTF
many	-	TRBV7-2	TRBJ2-3	15	TGTGCCAGCAGCTTAGCGACCCTTAACACAGATACGCAGTATTTT	CASSLATLNTDTQYF
few	-	TRBV19	TRBJ1-2	10	TGTGCCAGTAGTAACTATGGCTACACCTTC	CASSNYGYTF
few	-	TRBV20-1	TRBJ2-5	12	TGCAGTGCTTTGACTGGAAGAGAGACCCAGTACTTC	CSALTGRETQYF
few	-	TRBV24-1	TRBJ2-7	13	TGTGCCACCAGTGATTCAAAGGCCTACGAGCAGTACTTC	CATSDSKAYEQYF
many	-	TRBV12-3/TRBV12-4	TRBJ1-6	14	TGTGCCAGCAGCCCCGGGGGGGGACATTCACCCCTCCACTTT	CASSPGGGHSPLHF
-	-	TRBV12-3/TRBV12-4	TRBJ2-3	12	TGTGCCAGCGGGTTGTCAGGAGATACGCAGTATTTT	CASGLSGDTQYF
many	-	TRBV7-2	TRBJ2-3	18	TGTGCCAGCAGCCTTAGGCCGATGGTGAGGGGCTGGTCAGATACGCAGTATTTT	CASSLRPMVRGWSDTQYF
many	TRBD1	TRBV7-2	TRBJ1-6	16	TGTGCCAGCAGCTCGGGACAGGGGGCAAATAATTCACCCCTCCACTTT	CASSSGQGANNSPLHF
many	-	TRBV7-2	TRBJ1-3	16	TGTGCCAGCAGCTTAAAGTCGCGAGTCTCTGGAAACACCATATATTTT	CASSLKSRVSGNTIYF
few	-	TRBV7-9	TRBJ1-1	14	TGTGCCAGCAGCCTGCTAGCGGGGGGGGAAGAAGCTTTCTTT	CASSLLAGGEEAFF
-	TRBD1	TRBV9	TRBJ1-1	15	TGTGCCAGCAGCGTAGCGGCAGGGGGCTCGACTGAAGCTTTCTTT	CASSVAAGGSTEAFF
-	-	TRBV4-1	TRBJ2-5	14	TGCGCCAGCAGCCAAGGGGACACCCAAGAGACCCAGTACTTC	CASSQGDTQETQYF
-	-	TRBV7-9	TRBJ1-2	15	TGTGCCAGCACCATTCAGGATTTCTCTAACTATGGCTACACCTTC	CASTIQDFSNYGYTF
-	-	TRBV7-2	TRBJ2-1	17	TGTGCCAGCAGCCCCCGGGATGGGACTGGCCCATACAATGAGCAGTTCTTC	CASSPRDGTGPYNEQFF
many	TRBD1	TRBV6-1	TRBJ1-4	16	TGTGCCAGCATCCGACAGGGCATCGTTACTAATGAAAAACTGTTTTTT	CASIRQGIVTNEKLFF
few	-	TRBV6-2/TRBV6-3	TRBJ1-1	14	TGTGCCAGCATCCACCGGGCAGAGAGGGCTGAAGCTTTCTTT	CASIHRAERAEAFF
-	TRBD2	TRBV18	TRBJ2-1	18	TGTGCCAGCTCACTTTACGACGTACTAGCGGGGGGCCTGGGTGAGCAGTTCTTC	CASSLYDVLAGGLGEQFF
many	-	TRBV27	TRBJ1-2	17	TGTGCCAGCAGCGCTATAACACTACGCGGGGGTTGGTATGGCTACACCTTC	CASSAITLRGGWYGYTF
many	TRBD1	TRBV7-2	TRBJ2-1	14	TGTGCCAGCAGCCGAGCTGGGACAGGCAATGAGCAGTTCTTC	CASSRAGTGNEQFF
many	-	TRBV19	TRBJ2-4	13	TGTGCCAGTAGTCCGGGGAAGCAGAACATTCAGTACTTC	CASSPGKQNIQYF